One and the same sample provided the 15 T cell receptor beta chains below, sequenced in a study of regulatory T cells in long-lasting Graves disease. Regarding time point: newly diagnosed GD, antithyroid drugs for less than 3 months. The TCR library was made from RNA extracted from PBMCs. Library construction for TCR beta used iRepertoire HTBI primers and Arm-PCR of CDR3 regions. TCRdb used MiXCR to reprocess the multiplex PCR reads, holding one entry per CDR3 protein. The sample has 420,000 or so distinct CDR3 sequences, approximately 16% seen once. These data also featured in a second study, about T cells in Graves' hyperthyroidism and ophthalmopathy.

Sample: peripheral blood mononuclear cells (PBMCs), taken at new diagnosis, from a patient treated with antithyroid drugs. The receptors stem from a young woman with Graves disease.

This clonotype was seen more than once but under ten times. The chain joins TRBV18 to TRBJ2-1, with 8 bases aligning to TRBD2. The CDR3 spans 16 residues. V lost 0 bases to trimming and J lost 6 bases; unmatched junction nucleotides: 7. Germline CDR1 KGHSH, CDR2 LQKENI. In nucleotides, the CDR3 is TGTGCCAGCTCACCACCGGGGACTAGGAGTAGCAATGAGCAGTTCTTC. Residues: CASSPPGTRSSNEQFF.

Worth noting for this clonotype: Being one base from a much bigger clone, this may be a read error. The chain joins TRBV11-2 to TRBJ2-7; a possible D gene is TRBD2 (6 bases). The CDR3 loop spans 13 amino acids. Germline loops: CDR1 SGHAT, CDR2 FQNNGV. The CDR3 bases are TGTACCAGCAGCCGGGACTGGTCCTACGAGCAGTACTTC. This translates into CTSSRDWSYEQYF.

This clonotype occurred a few times. The chain uses TRBV6-1 and TRBJ1-3, with unresolved D. Trimming pared 6 bases from V and 0 bases from J, leaving 9 bases between. Germline V gene data show CDR1 as MNHNS and CDR2 as SASEGT. The CDR3 consists of 14 residues. The CDR3 loop reads CASRTGSSGNTIYF. As DNA, the CDR3 is TGTGCCAGCAGGACGGGCTCCTCTGGAAACACCATATATTTT.

The chain combines TRBV4-1 with TRBJ1-5, with D possibly TRBD1 on 6 matching bases. Deletions cut 4 bases from V and 8 bases from J, with 21 bases between. The CDR3 totals 16 residues. Germline-derived CDR1 and CDR2 are MGHRA and YSYEKL. CDR3 in amino acids: CASSPTGQWEGEPQHF. The CDR3 region has the DNA TGCGCCAGCAGCCCAACCGGACAGTGGGAGGGGGAGCCCCAGCATTTT.

Many counts were recorded for this clonotype. This chain's CDR3 is CASSLWKTSGANVLTF. The CDR3 DNA reads as TGTGCCAGCAGTTTATGGAAAACCTCTGGGGCCAACGTCCTGACTTTC. V usage is TRBV28 and J usage is TRBJ2-6; D unresolved. The CDR3 has 16 amino acids. V was shortened by 0 bases and J by 0 bases, with 6 bases between the two germline ends. Germline CDR1 is MDHEN and CDR2 is SYDVKM. Variable domain in full (rest from reference TRBV28 and TRBJ2-6): DVKVTQSSRYLVKRTGEKVFLECVQDMDHENMFWYRQDPGLGLRLIYFSYDVKMKEKGDIPEGYSVSREKKERFSLILESASTNQTSMYLCASSLWKTSGANVLTFGAGSRLTVL.

Of note for this clonotype: A read error may explain this, as a much larger clone is one base away. The V gene is TRBV7-3, the J gene TRBJ1-2; D not resolved. The CDR3 runs 14 residues. Trimming shortened V by 0 bases and J by 4 bases, and 9 bases separated the two germline ends. CDR1 and CDR2 (germline): SGHTA, FQGTGA. The CDR3 protein is CASSLTLDGYGYTF. DNA for the CDR3: TGTGCCAGCAGCTTAACCCTGGACGGCTATGGCTACACCTTC.

The chain combines TRBV12-3 or TRBV12-4 with TRBJ1-2; D unclear. V lost 3 bases, J lost 8 bases, and 13 bases lay in between. The CDR3 is 13 residues long. The CDR3 nucleotides read TGTGCCAGCAGTTTTAGCGTTTTAGGAGGCTACACCTTC. Translating it yields CASSFSVLGGYTF.

CDR3 nucleotides: TGTGCCAGCAGGGGGACCGGGGCCAACGTCCTGACTTTC. It specifies CASRGTGANVLTF. The V and J genes are TRBV25-1 and TRBJ2-6; possibly TRBD1 or TRBD2 for D (5 bases each). With 6 bases removed from V and 4 bases from J, the gap between germline ends came to 7 bases. The germline V gene encodes CDR1 MGHDK and CDR2 SYGVNS. This CDR3 has 13 amino acids.

This clonotype was detected many times. The chain combines TRBV7-2 with TRBJ2-7; TRBD2 aligns across 13 bases. The CDR3 loop spans 16 amino acids. The germline CDR1 and CDR2 sequences are SGHTA and FQGNSA. The ends lost 7 bases at V and 2 bases at J; junction bases unmatched: 8. The CDR3 region is CASNPGTSGTPYEQYF. The DNA for the CDR3 is TGTGCCAGCAACCCCGGGACTAGCGGGACCCCCTACGAGCAGTACTTC.

CDR3 DNA sequence: TGTGCCAGCTCGTACCAGCGTCCTGAGGGGCGAACCGGGGAGCTGTTTTTT. Protein sequence: CASSYQRPEGRTGELFF. The chain combines TRBV18 with TRBJ2-2; D may correspond to TRBD1 or TRBD2 (5 bases each). This CDR3 has 17 amino acids. Between the trimmed V and J ends, which lost 6 bases and 5 bases, there was a span of 22 bases. Germline-derived CDR1 and CDR2 are KGHSH and LQKENI. The whole variable domain, filled in from reference TRBV18 and TRBJ2-2, reads NAGVMQNPRHLVRRRGQEARLRCSPMKGHSHVYWYRQLPEEGLKFMVYLQKENIIDESGMPKERFSAEFPKEGPSILRIQQVVRGDSAAYFCASSYQRPEGRTGELFFGEGSRLTVL.

Remarks on this clonotype: Because it lacks the conserved phenylalanine or tryptophan at the end, this CDR3 is likely a read error. The V and J genes are TRBV18 and TRBJ2-3, with D perhaps matching TRBD2 (6 bases). The CDR3 totals 15 residues. The V end was cut by 6 bases, the J end by 2 bases, with 15 bases between. The germline V gene encodes CDR1 KGHSH and CDR2 LQKENI. The CDR3 spells CASSPGRGITDTQYL. The CDR3 region has the DNA TGTGCCAGCTCCCCTGGTCGCGGGATCACAGATACGCAGTATCTT.

The CDR3 loop reads CASSHRRGATTEAFF. DNA for the CDR3: TGTGCCAGCAGCCACCGTAGGGGGGCTACCACTGAAGCTTTCTTT. This rearrangement joins TRBV6-2 or TRBV6-3 to TRBJ1-1; D may be TRBD1 (6 bases). Germline-derived CDR1 and CDR2 are MNHEY and SVGEGT. The V end was cut by 6 bases, the J end by 4 bases, with 18 bases between. The CDR3 totals 15 residues.

With regard to this clonotype: Since a much larger clone is just one base distant, this may be a read error. The chain joins TRBV6-5 to TRBJ2-7, with 11 bases matching TRBD1. This CDR3 contains 15 residues. The germline CDR1 and CDR2 sequences are MNHEY and SVGAGI. With V trimmed by 0 bases and J by 2 bases, 0 bases remained unmatched. The CDR3 protein is CASSYSGQGAYEQYF. CDR3 DNA sequence: TGTGCCAGCAGTTACTCGGGACAGGGGGCCTACGAGCAGTACTTC.

This rearrangement joins TRBV10-3 to TRBJ2-3, with TRBD1 as a possible D gene (5 bases). Germline assignment: CDR1 ENHRY and CDR2 SYGVKD. The CDR3 sequence is 15 residues long. V lost 2 bases, J lost 0 bases, and 9 bases lay in between. The DNA for the CDR3 is TGTGCCATCAGTGAGAAGGGGCTGAGCACAGATACGCAGTATTTT. It encodes CAISEKGLSTDTQYF.

This clonotype was seen many times. V and J are TRBV20-1 and TRBJ1-1; 8 bases align to TRBD1. V shed 5 bases and J 4 bases; nucleotides not matched to a gene: 6. CDR1 DFQATT and CDR2 SNEGSKA come from the germline V gene (reference sequence). CDR3 size: 13 residues. CDR3 amino acids: CSAGTGRGTEAFF. CDR3 nucleotide sequence: TGCAGTGCTGGGACAGGACGAGGCACTGAAGCTTTCTTT.